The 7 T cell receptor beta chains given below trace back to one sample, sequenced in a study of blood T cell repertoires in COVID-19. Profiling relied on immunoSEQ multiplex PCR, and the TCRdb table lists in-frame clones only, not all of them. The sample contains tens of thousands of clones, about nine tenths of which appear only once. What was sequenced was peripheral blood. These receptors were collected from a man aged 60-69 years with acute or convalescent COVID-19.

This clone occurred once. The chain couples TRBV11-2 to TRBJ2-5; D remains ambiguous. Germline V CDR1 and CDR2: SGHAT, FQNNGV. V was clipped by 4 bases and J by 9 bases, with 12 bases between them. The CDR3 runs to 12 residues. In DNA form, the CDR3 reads TGTGCCAGCAGCTCCTCAAGATCGGCCCAGTACTTC. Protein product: CASSSSRSAQYF.

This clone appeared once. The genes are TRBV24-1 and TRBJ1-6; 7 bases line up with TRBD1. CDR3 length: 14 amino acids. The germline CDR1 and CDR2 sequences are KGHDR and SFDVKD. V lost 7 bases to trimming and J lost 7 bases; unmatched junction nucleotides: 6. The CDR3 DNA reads TGTGCCACCAGCGCAGGGGGAAACAATTCACCCCTCCACTTT. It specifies CATSAGGNNSPLHF.

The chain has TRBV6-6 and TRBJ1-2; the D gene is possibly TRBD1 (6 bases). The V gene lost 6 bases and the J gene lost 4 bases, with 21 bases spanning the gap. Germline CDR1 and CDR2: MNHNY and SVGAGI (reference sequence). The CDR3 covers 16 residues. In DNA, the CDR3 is TGTGCCAGCAGACACACTCTCCGGACAGCCCTCTATGGCTACACCTTC. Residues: CASRHTLRTALYGYTF.

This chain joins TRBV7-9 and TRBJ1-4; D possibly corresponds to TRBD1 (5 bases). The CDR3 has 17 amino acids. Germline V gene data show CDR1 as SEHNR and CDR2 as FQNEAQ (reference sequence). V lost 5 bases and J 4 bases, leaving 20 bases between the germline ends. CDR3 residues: CASSLGSSRGGNEKLFF. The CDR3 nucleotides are TGTGCCAGCAGCCTCGGGAGTTCGAGGGGCGGTAATGAAAAACTGTTTTTT.

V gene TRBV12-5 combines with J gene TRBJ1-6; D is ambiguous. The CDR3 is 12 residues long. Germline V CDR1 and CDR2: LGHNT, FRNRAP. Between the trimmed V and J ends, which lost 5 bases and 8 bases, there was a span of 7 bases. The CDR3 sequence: CASGNPDSPLHF. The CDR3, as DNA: TGTGCTAGTGGTAATCCAGATTCACCCCTCCACTTT.

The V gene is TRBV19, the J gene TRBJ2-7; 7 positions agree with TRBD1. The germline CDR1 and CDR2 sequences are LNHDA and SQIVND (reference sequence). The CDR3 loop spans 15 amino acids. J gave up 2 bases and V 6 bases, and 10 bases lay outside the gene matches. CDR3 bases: TGTGCCAGTAGCCGGTCGACAGGGTCGGCCTACGAGCAGTACTTC. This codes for CASSRSTGSAYEQYF.

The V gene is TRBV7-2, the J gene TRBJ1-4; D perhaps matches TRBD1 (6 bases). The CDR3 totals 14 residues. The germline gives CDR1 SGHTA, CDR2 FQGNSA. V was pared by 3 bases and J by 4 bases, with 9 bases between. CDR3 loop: CASSFRDINEKLFF. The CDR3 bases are TGTGCCAGCAGCTTCCGGGACATTAATGAAAAACTGTTTTTT.